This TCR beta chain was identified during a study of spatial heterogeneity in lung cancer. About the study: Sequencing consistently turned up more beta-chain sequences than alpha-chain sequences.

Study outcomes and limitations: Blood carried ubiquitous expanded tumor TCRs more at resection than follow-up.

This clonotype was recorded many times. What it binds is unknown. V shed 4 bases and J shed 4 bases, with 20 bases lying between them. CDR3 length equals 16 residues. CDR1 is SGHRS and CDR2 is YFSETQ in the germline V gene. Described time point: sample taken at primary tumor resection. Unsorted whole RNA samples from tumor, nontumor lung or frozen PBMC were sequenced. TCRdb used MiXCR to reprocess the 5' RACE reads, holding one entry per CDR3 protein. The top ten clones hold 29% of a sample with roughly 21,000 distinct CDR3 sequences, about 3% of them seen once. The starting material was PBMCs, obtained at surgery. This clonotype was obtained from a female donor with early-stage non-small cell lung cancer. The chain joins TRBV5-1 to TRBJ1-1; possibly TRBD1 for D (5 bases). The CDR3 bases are TGCGCCAGCAGCCTCACGACCCTCGACGGGGGCACTGAAGCTTTCTTT. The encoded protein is CASSLTTLDGGTEAFF.